Following are 32 T cell receptor beta chains from one sample sequenced in a study of blood T cell repertoires in COVID-19. Profiling relied on immunoSEQ multiplex PCR, and the TCRdb table lists in-frame clones only, not all of them. The sample shows just over 300,000 clones, approximately 85% of them seen only once. The material sequenced was PBMCs or T cells enriched from blood (not recorded which). These receptors all stem from a man aged 25 to 45 who had recovered from COVID-19.

The V and J genes are TRBV10-3 and TRBJ2-7, with a possible D match to TRBD1 (6 bases). Between the trimmed V and J ends, which lost 4 bases and 3 bases, there was a span of 19 bases. This CDR3 has 16 residues. Germline CDR1 and CDR2: ENHRY and SYGVKD. CDR3 sequence: CAISALPDSTFYEQYF. Here the CDR3 DNA reads TGTGCCATCAGTGCCCTCCCGGACAGTACATTCTACGAGCAGTACTTC.

V usage is TRBV6-5 and J usage is TRBJ1-5; TRBD1 is a possible D gene (6 bases). Trimming left V 0 bases short and J 6 bases short, with 12 bases between. The CDR3 is made up of 15 amino acids. Germline CDR1 MNHEY, CDR2 SVGAGI. The CDR3 sequence is CASSYSITGRQPQHF. The CDR3 nucleotides are TGTGCCAGCAGTTACTCGATCACAGGGCGTCAGCCCCAGCATTTT.

The rearrangement joins TRBV2 to TRBJ1-5, with unresolved D. The length of the CDR3 is 14 residues. With 2 bases removed from V and 5 bases from J, the gap between germline ends came to 10 bases. CDR1 and CDR2 from the germline V gene are SNHLY and FYNNEI. The CDR3 bases are TGTGCCAGCAGTGAACTTGAGGTATATCAGCCCCAGCATTTT. This gives the protein CASSELEVYQPQHF. Using reference TRBV2 and TRBJ1-5 for the parts outside the CDR3, the full variable domain is EPEVTQTPSHQVTQMGQEVILRCVPISNHLYFYWYRQILGQKVEFLVSFYNNEISEKSEIFDDQFSVERPDGSNFTLKIRSTKLEDSAMYFCASSELEVYQPQHFGDGTRLSIL.

V gene TRBV9 combines with J gene TRBJ2-3, with a tentative D call TRBD2 (5 bases). The CDR3 contains 16 residues. The ends were cut back, 3 bases at V and 2 bases at J, with 16 bases in the middle. Germline CDR1 reads SGDLS; CDR2 reads YYNGEE. The CDR3 nucleotides read TGTGCCAGCAGCGGTAAACTAGGCGGGTTCACAGATACGCAGTATTTT. Amino acids: CASSGKLGGFTDTQYF.

This clone was detected once. The rearrangement joins TRBV2 to TRBJ2-7, with D possibly TRBD2 on 5 matching bases. CDR3 length: 15 residues. V was trimmed by 5 bases and J by 3 bases, leaving 17 bases between them. Per the germline V gene, CDR1 is SNHLY and CDR2 is FYNNEI. The CDR3 region has the DNA TGTGCCAGCAGTTATACCTGGGGAGAAAACTACGAGCAGTACTTC. It codes for CASSYTWGENYEQYF.

The chain combines TRBV5-1 with TRBJ1-1, with TRBD1 as a possible D gene (6 bases). V was clipped by 0 bases and J by 1 base, with 10 bases between them. CDR1 SGHRS and CDR2 YFSETQ come from the germline V gene. The CDR3 totals 15 residues. DNA of the CDR3: TGCGCCAGCAGCTTGGCGGGGACACCGAACACTGAAGCTTTCTTT. Its protein is CASSLAGTPNTEAFF.

V and J are TRBV7-2 and TRBJ2-1; D is uncertain. This CDR3 region has 15 residues. V lost 1 base to trimming and J lost 4 bases, with 11 bases between them. CDR1 SGHTA and CDR2 FQGNSA come from the germline V gene. CDR3: CASSLGVAYYNEQFF. The CDR3 region has the DNA TGTGCCAGCAGCTTAGGAGTAGCATATTACAATGAGCAGTTCTTC.

Notes on this clone: The same CDR3 also results from other DNA sequences found in this sample. This rearrangement joins TRBV9 to TRBJ2-3, with D tentatively TRBD2 (5 bases). There are 11 residues in the CDR3. CDR1 and CDR2 (germline): SGDLS, YYNGEE. Trimming cost V 8 bases and J 5 bases, with 9 bases left between them. Written as DNA, the CDR3 is TGTGCCAGTGCCCGGGGAGATACGCAGTATTTT. Translating it yields CASARGDTQYF.

The chain is built from TRBV5-6 and TRBJ2-5; the D gene is possibly TRBD1 (5 bases). Per the germline V gene, CDR1 is SGHDT and CDR2 is YYEEEE. V was shortened by 5 bases and J by 4 bases, with 18 bases between the two germline ends. The CDR3 length is 15 residues. This chain's CDR3 is CASSKIGAMGETQYF. The CDR3 coding sequence is TGTGCCAGCAGTAAGATTGGGGCCATGGGAGAGACCCAGTACTTC.

The J gene is TRBJ2-7, the V gene TRBV6-5; 7 bases agree with TRBD1. Losses at the gene ends were 6 bases for V and 3 bases for J; bases not matched to a gene: 8. From germline, CDR1 is MNHEY and CDR2 SVGAGI. The CDR3 has 14 amino acids. The CDR3 protein is CASSDPGQLYEQYF. Written as DNA, the CDR3 is TGTGCCAGCAGCGACCCGGGACAGCTCTACGAGCAGTACTTC.

V gene TRBV5-1 combines with J gene TRBJ2-5; the D gene is possibly TRBD2 (6 bases). This CDR3 spans 13 amino acids. Between the trimmed V and J ends, which lost 7 bases and 5 bases, there was a span of 15 bases. Germline V gives CDR1 SGHRS, CDR2 YFSETQ. This CDR3 is CASGRGTGETQYF. DNA of the CDR3: TGCGCCAGCGGCCGCGGGACTGGTGAGACCCAGTACTTC.

The chain employs TRBV10-3 and TRBJ2-7; maybe TRBD1 (5 bases). Germline CDR1 ENHRY, CDR2 SYGVKD. The CDR3 covers 12 residues. The germline V and J ends were trimmed by 6 bases and 7 bases, with 13 bases remaining between them. CDR3 bases: TGTGCCATCAGCAGGACACCTAGAGAGCAGTACTTC. Residues: CAISRTPREQYF.

The chain is built from TRBV2 and TRBJ1-3; tentative D call: TRBD1 (5 bases). The germline V gene encodes CDR1 SNHLY and CDR2 FYNNEI. The CDR3 length is 15 residues. Trimming left V 9 bases short and J 1 base short, with 16 bases between. The CDR3 reads CARNAAGGSGNTIYF. The CDR3 DNA reads as TGTGCCAGAAACGCGGCGGGGGGATCTGGAAACACCATATATTTT.

This clone has only one observation. J is TRBJ2-5 and V is TRBV11-3; maybe TRBD1 (5 bases). V lost 5 bases and J 3 bases, leaving 13 bases between the germline ends. CDR1 and CDR2 from the germline V gene are SGHNT and YENEEA. The CDR3 sequence is 14 residues long. The CDR3 protein is CASSATGDKETQYF. The DNA for the CDR3 is TGTGCCAGCAGCGCTACAGGCGATAAAGAGACCCAGTACTTC.

This clone was found once. The V call is TRBV29-1, the J call TRBJ1-1; 8 bases agree with TRBD1. Trimming at V came to 6 bases and at J to 6 bases, leaving 9 bases not matched to a gene. Germline CDR1 and CDR2: SQVTM and ANQGSEA. This CDR3 spans 13 amino acids. The CDR3 sequence: CSVVGQGISEAFF. DNA of the CDR3: TGCAGCGTGGTTGGACAGGGAATCTCTGAAGCTTTCTTT. Using reference TRBV29-1 and TRBJ1-1 for the parts outside the CDR3, the full variable domain is SAVISQKPSRDICQRGTSLTIQCQVDSQVTMMFWYRQQPGQSLTLIATANQGSEATYESGFVIDKFPISRPNLTFSTLTVSNMSPEDSSIYLCSVVGQGISEAFFGQGTRLTVV.

Only a few counts were recorded for this clone. This chain uses TRBV7-9 with TRBJ1-1, with D possibly TRBD1 on 5 matching bases. This CDR3 comprises 11 residues. Germline V lookup: CDR1 SEHNR, CDR2 FQNEAQ (reference sequence). Deletions cut 3 bases from V and 11 bases from J, with 10 bases between. The chain's CDR3 is CASSFGAWAFF. CDR3 in DNA: TGTGCCAGCAGCTTTGGGGCCTGGGCTTTCTTT.

This chain uses TRBV7-9 with TRBJ2-7; D perhaps matches TRBD1 (5 bases). Trimming took 5 bases from V and 6 from J, leaving 11 bases between them. Germline assignment: CDR1 SEHNR and CDR2 FQNEAQ (reference sequence). The CDR3 extends over 12 amino acids. This chain's CDR3 is CASSVDSSEQYF. In DNA form, the CDR3 reads TGTGCCAGCAGCGTCGACAGTTCCGAGCAGTACTTC.

The V call is TRBV4-1, the J call TRBJ2-2, with 7 positions matching TRBD2. In germline, CDR1 is MGHRA, CDR2 YSYEKL. V was clipped by 4 bases and J by 7 bases; unmatched bases: 3. The CDR3 sequence is 13 residues long. CDR3 amino acids: CASSPGGNGELFF. In DNA form, the CDR3 reads TGCGCCAGCAGCCCCGGGGGGAACGGGGAGCTGTTTTTT.

This chain joins TRBV9 and TRBJ1-2, with D unclear. The length of the CDR3 is 15 residues. Per the germline V gene, CDR1 is SGDLS and CDR2 is YYNGEE. V lost 4 bases to trimming and J lost 3 bases, with 16 bases between them. The CDR3 DNA follows: TGTGCCAGCAGCCCACCGACCGTGGAGGACTATGGCTACACCTTC. This codes for CASSPPTVEDYGYTF. The variable domain in full, with the rest retrieved from reference TRBV9 and TRBJ1-2, is DSGVTQTPKHLITATGQRVTLRCSPRSGDLSVYWYQQSLDQGLQFLIQYYNGEERAKGNILERFSAQQFPDLHSELNLSSLELGDSALYFCASSPPTVEDYGYTFGSGTRLTVV.

This chain connects TRBV5-6 to TRBJ1-1; no definite D call. Germline loops: CDR1 SGHDT, CDR2 YYEEEE. The length of the CDR3 is 15 residues. Trimming removed 0 bases from V and 6 bases from J, with 15 bases in between. The chain's CDR3 is CASSLGGRGIAEAFF. For the CDR3, the DNA is TGTGCCAGCAGCTTGGGTGGGCGGGGTATAGCTGAAGCTTTCTTT.

This chain joins TRBV27 and TRBJ2-1, with 7 bases matching TRBD1. Germline V CDR1 and CDR2: MNHEY, SMNVEV (reference sequence). The CDR3 consists of 14 residues. V dropped 6 bases and J dropped 12; count of bases not matched to a gene: 14. The DNA for the CDR3 is TGTGCCAGCAGAAGAACAGGGGATCGAGGAGGGCAGTTCTTC. Translation gives CASRRTGDRGGQFF.

The DNA of the CDR3 is TGTGCCAGCAGTCGGCCGGGACTAGCGGGGGAACACACAGATACGCAGTATTTT. Translated: CASSRPGLAGEHTDTQYF. The gene calls are TRBV11-2 and TRBJ2-3, with TRBD2 matching 14 bases. The germline V gene encodes CDR1 SGHAT and CDR2 FQNNGV. The CDR3 consists of 18 residues. The trim removed 6 bases at V and 2 bases at J, leaving 10 bases unmatched.

The V and J genes are TRBV7-9 and TRBJ2-5; 9 nucleotides match TRBD2. Germline trimming cut 3 bases from V and 2 bases from J; bases unmatched to any gene: 4. CDR1 is SEHNR, CDR2 FQNEAQ, per germline (reference sequence). CDR3 size: 15 residues. CDR3 nucleotide sequence: TGTGCCAGCAGCTTCGGACTAGCGCGGCAAGAGACCCAGTACTTC. Its protein is CASSFGLARQETQYF. The full variable domain, rest sourced from reference TRBV7-9 and TRBJ2-5, is DTGVSQNPRHKITKRGQNVTFRCDPISEHNRLYWYRQTLGQGPEFLTYFQNEAQLEKSRLLSDRFSAERPKGSFSTLEIQRTEQGDSAMYLCASSFGLARQETQYFGPGTRLLVL.

This chain connects TRBV2 to TRBJ2-7; D is ambiguous. This CDR3 region has 15 residues. Germline CDR1 SNHLY, CDR2 FYNNEI. V was clipped by 1 base and J by 0 bases, with 10 bases between them. The DNA of the CDR3 is TGTGCCAGCAGTGAAGGGCAGGCAAGCTCCTACGAGCAGTACTTC. It translates to CASSEGQASSYEQYF.

The chain links TRBV5-1 to TRBJ2-1; maybe TRBD2 (5 bases). The CDR3 runs 14 residues. Germline CDR1 reads SGHRS; CDR2 reads YFSETQ. V gave up 0 bases and J gave up 3 bases, with 7 bases separating them. The CDR3 DNA follows: TGCGCCAGCAGCTTGGAACTAGTCTACAATGAGCAGTTCTTC. Its translation: CASSLELVYNEQFF.

This rearrangement joins TRBV20-1 to TRBJ1-2; the D gene is possibly TRBD1 (5 bases). CDR1 is DFQATT, CDR2 SNEGSKA, per germline (reference sequence). This CDR3 comprises 11 residues. The V and J ends lost 3 bases and 5 bases respectively, with 7 bases between them. The CDR3 region is CSASRQYGYTF. In DNA, the CDR3 is TGCAGTGCTAGTAGACAGTATGGCTACACCTTC.

The CDR3 DNA follows: TGTGCCAGCAGCTTAGTCTTGGGGACAGGGGACGGCTACACCTTC. This codes for CASSLVLGTGDGYTF. This sequence joins TRBV7-2 and TRBJ1-2, with 10 bases identical to TRBD1. The CDR3 has 15 residues. V gave up 1 base and J gave up 8 bases; unmatched junction bases: 7. CDR1 is SGHTA, CDR2 FQGNSA, per germline.

Note on this clone: The sample holds other DNA sequences that translate to the same CDR3. V is TRBV6-4 and J is TRBJ2-7, with 7 bases aligning to TRBD1. The CDR3 runs to 13 residues. The junction had 8 bases not matched to a gene; V was cut back by 10 bases and J by 2 bases. The germline V gene encodes CDR1 MRHNA and CDR2 SNTAGT. CDR3 nucleotides: TGTGCCACCTCCTGGACAGGCCCCTACGAGCAGTACTTC. Translated, it gives CATSWTGPYEQYF.

The chain has TRBV19 and TRBJ2-3; a weak D match, TRBD1 (6 bases). CDR3 length equals 15 residues. Germline V gene lookup returns CDR1 LNHDA and CDR2 SQIVND (reference sequence). The V gene lost 4 bases and the J gene lost 1 base, with 12 bases spanning the gap. CDR3 sequence: CASSTGQPRTDTQYF. The CDR3 nucleotides are TGTGCCAGTAGTACAGGACAGCCCCGCACAGATACGCAGTATTTT.

This clone was seen only once. This chain joins TRBV3-1 (or the pseudogene TRBV3-2) and TRBJ2-5; unclear D gene. Trimming pared 5 bases from V and 7 bases from J, leaving 8 bases between. The CDR3 is 11 amino acids. The germline V gene has CDR1 LGHDT and CDR2 YNNKEL (reference sequence). CDR3 in DNA: TGTGCCAGCAGCTATTCTAGGACCCAGTACTTC. It is translated as CASSYSRTQYF.

This clone was seen a single time. CDR3 nucleotide sequence: TGTGCCAGCAGCTTTAGCGGGGGGTTAGAGACCCAGTACTTC. The encoded protein is CASSFSGGLETQYF. This chain connects TRBV5-6 to TRBJ2-5; TRBD2 agrees at 10 bases. The trim removed 2 bases at V and 4 bases at J, leaving 2 bases unmatched. The CDR3 has 14 residues. Germline CDR1 and CDR2: SGHDT and YYEEEE.

This chain joins TRBV7-9 and TRBJ1-4; TRBD1 aligns across 8 bases. V lost 2 bases and J lost 8; bases outside the gene matches: 4. Per germline, CDR1 SEHNR and CDR2 FQNEAQ (reference sequence). The CDR3 spans 14 residues. DNA for the CDR3: TGTGCCAGCAGCTTATCAGGGACAGGAGAAAAACTGTTTTTT. It specifies CASSLSGTGEKLFF.